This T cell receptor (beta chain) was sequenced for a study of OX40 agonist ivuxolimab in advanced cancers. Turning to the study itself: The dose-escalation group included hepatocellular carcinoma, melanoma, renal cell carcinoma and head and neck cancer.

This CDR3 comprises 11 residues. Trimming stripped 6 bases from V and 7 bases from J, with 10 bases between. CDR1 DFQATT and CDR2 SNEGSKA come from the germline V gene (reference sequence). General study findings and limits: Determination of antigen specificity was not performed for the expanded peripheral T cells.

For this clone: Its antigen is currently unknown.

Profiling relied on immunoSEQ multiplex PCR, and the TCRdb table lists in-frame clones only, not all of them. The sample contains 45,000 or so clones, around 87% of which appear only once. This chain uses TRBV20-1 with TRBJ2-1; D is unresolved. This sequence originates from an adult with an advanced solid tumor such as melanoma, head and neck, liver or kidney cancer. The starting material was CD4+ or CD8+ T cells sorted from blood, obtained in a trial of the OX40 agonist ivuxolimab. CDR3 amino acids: CSARHWNEQFF. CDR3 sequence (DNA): TGCAGTGCCAGACATTGGAATGAGCAGTTCTTC.